What follows are 30 T cell receptor beta chains derived from one specimen sequenced in a study of CD8 T cells in ankylosing spondylitis. Study-wide findings and caveats: A motif in TCR beta, a set of about 8 highly homologous variants, appeared characteristic of ankylosing spondylitis blood.

MiXCR, applied by TCRdb to the 5' RACE reads, yields one record per CDR3 protein. The repertoire holds approximately 300,000 distinct CDR3 sequences, with approximately 8.2% as singletons. Their antigens are not known. Sequencing was carried out using blood, either unsorted or a sorted T cell fraction (not recorded which). The receptors were gathered from a male donor with ankylosing spondylitis.

This clonotype was recorded many times. The chain recombines TRBV5-1 with TRBJ2-1; 12 bases match TRBD2. V was clipped by 4 bases and J by 9 bases; unmatched bases: 11. The CDR3 has 16 residues. CDR1 and CDR2 (germline): SGHRS, YFSETQ. This CDR3 reads CASSRLASGRVGEQFF. CDR3 DNA: TGCGCCAGCAGCAGACTCGCTAGCGGGAGGGTAGGTGAGCAGTTCTTC.

In its sample, this clonotype was seen many times. The chain is built from TRBV14 and TRBJ2-1, with 7 bases lining up with TRBD2. The germline V gene has CDR1 SGHDN and CDR2 FVKESK. The V and J ends lost 0 bases and 4 bases, in that order; junction bases with no gene match: 15. This CDR3 contains 19 residues. The CDR3 bases are TGTGCCAGCAGCCAAGATCTTACCGGACTAGGTGCCCGTTACAATGAGCAGTTCTTC. This sequence encodes CASSQDLTGLGARYNEQFF.

This clonotype turned up a few times. V and J are TRBV12-5 and TRBJ1-1; D is unresolved. V was pared by 4 bases and J by 1 base, with 7 bases between. The CDR3 consists of 13 residues. CDR1 is LGHNT, CDR2 FRNRAP, per germline. The CDR3 protein is CASGSYSNTEAFF. For the CDR3, the DNA is TGTGCTAGTGGTTCCTATTCGAACACTGAAGCTTTCTTT.

The chain combines TRBV9 with TRBJ2-7; TRBD2 matches 7 bases. This CDR3 has 15 residues. Germline V CDR1 and CDR2: SGDLS, YYNGEE. Trimming took 0 bases from V and 3 from J; bases not matched to a gene: 6. The CDR3 here is CASSVGASGHYEQYF. The CDR3 nucleotides read TGTGCCAGCAGCGTAGGGGCTAGCGGACACTACGAGCAGTACTTC.

The chain links TRBV5-1 to TRBJ2-2; D gene uncertain. Germline V CDR1 and CDR2: SGHRS, YFSETQ. The CDR3 totals 14 residues. Trimming shortened V by 4 bases and J by 0 bases, and 7 bases separated the two germline ends. DNA of the CDR3: TGCGCCAGCAGCCTGACAACGAACACCGGGGAGCTGTTTTTT. This translates into CASSLTTNTGELFF.

The sample holds a few counts of this clonotype. The rearrangement joins TRBV27 to TRBJ1-5; D not certain. Germline CDR1 is MNHEY and CDR2 is SMNVEV (reference sequence). The CDR3 is 17 residues long. The ends were cut back, 5 bases at V and 0 bases at J, with 17 bases in the middle. The CDR3 nucleotides read TGTGCCAGCAGTCAAAGCTACAGATACCTTAGCAATCAGCCCCAGCATTTT. Translated: CASSQSYRYLSNQPQHF.

In this sample, this clonotype turned up a few times. The chain employs TRBV18 and TRBJ2-3, with 7 bases identical to TRBD1. CDR1 KGHSH and CDR2 LQKENI come from the germline V gene. The CDR3 covers 15 residues. With 2 bases clipped from V and 9 bases from J, the junction kept 11 bases outside the gene matches. CDR3 protein: CASSPTQGVGGTQYF. DNA of the CDR3: TGTGCCAGCTCACCAACCCAGGGGGTAGGTGGCACGCAGTATTTT.

Worth noting for this clonotype: One end of the junction does not line up with germline, which may come from a read error. The rearrangement links TRBV6-5 to TRBJ2-7; D is unclear. Germline CDR1 MNHEY, CDR2 SVGAGI. The length of the CDR3 is 12 residues. The CDR3 nucleotides read TGTTCCAGTTCCCCAATTGGCGGCGAGCAGTACTTC. It specifies CSSSPIGGEQYF.

This rearrangement joins TRBV30 to TRBJ1-6; TRBD1 is a possible D gene (6 bases). Germline values: CDR1 GTSNPN, CDR2 SVGIG (reference sequence). The V gene lost 2 bases and the J gene lost 8 bases, with 13 bases spanning the gap. The CDR3 loop spans 14 amino acids. The CDR3 protein is CAWSPGTNYSPLHF. The CDR3 bases are TGTGCCTGGAGTCCCGGGACAAATTATTCACCCCTCCACTTT.

The chain employs TRBV24-1 and TRBJ2-3, with D uncertain. V gave up 7 bases and J gave up 3 bases, with 10 bases separating them. Per the germline V gene, CDR1 is KGHDR and CDR2 is SFDVKD. The CDR3 is 13 amino acids. The CDR3 region has the DNA TGTGCCACCAGGGGGTCTAGAACAGATACGCAGTATTTT. Translation gives CATRGSRTDTQYF.

Many counts were recorded for this clonotype. V and J are TRBV12-3 or TRBV12-4 and TRBJ2-1; D is unclear. Between the trimmed V and J ends, which lost 6 bases and 7 bases, there was a span of 13 bases. This CDR3 has 13 residues. CDR3 nucleotide sequence: TGTGCCAGCAGCCTCGACTTACCAAATGAGCAGTTCTTC. Encoded protein: CASSLDLPNEQFF.

This chain links TRBV2 with TRBJ2-7; D not resolved. CDR3 length: 15 residues. The germline V gene encodes CDR1 SNHLY and CDR2 FYNNEI. Trimming shortened V by 6 bases and J by 0 bases, and 15 bases separated the two germline ends. CDR3 DNA sequence: TGTGCCAGCAGCCGACCTGGCTGGAGCTCCTACGAGCAGTACTTC. Amino acids: CASSRPGWSSYEQYF.

This clonotype was recorded a few times. This chain joins TRBV2 and TRBJ2-7; maybe TRBD2 (6 bases). Germline V gene lookup returns CDR1 SNHLY and CDR2 FYNNEI. V gave up 7 bases and J gave up 6 bases, with 13 bases separating them. The CDR3 loop spans 12 amino acids. For the CDR3, the DNA is TGTGCCAGCACTCTGGGAGGTCTCGAGCAGTACTTC. Protein product: CASTLGGLEQYF.

This clonotype was counted at least ten times. The CDR3 DNA sequence: TGCGCCAGCAGCCGTCTGGGCAATGAGCAGTTCTTC. It yields the protein CASSRLGNEQFF. The V call is TRBV5-1, the J call TRBJ2-1; D is unresolved. The CDR3 runs 12 residues. Trimming removed 4 bases from V and 6 bases from J, with 8 bases in between. CDR1 is SGHRS, CDR2 YFSETQ, per germline.

This clonotype was counted only a few times. The chain recombines TRBV6-6 with TRBJ2-4; D is uncertain. Germline CDR1 MNHNY, CDR2 SVGAGI (reference sequence). Trimming removed 5 bases at V and 6 bases at J, with 11 bases between. CDR3 size: 13 residues. The CDR3 loop reads CASSTPRRNIQYF. CDR3 DNA: TGTGCCAGCAGTACTCCCCGACGAAACATTCAGTACTTC.

This clonotype was recorded at least ten times. The gene calls are TRBV4-2 and TRBJ2-1; 10 bases match TRBD2. The germline V gene encodes CDR1 LGHNA and CDR2 YNFKEQ. V shed 3 bases, J shed 8 bases, and the junction held 13 bases outside the gene matches. The CDR3 consists of 17 residues. The CDR3 is CASSHLPSSGSTDEQFF. For the CDR3, the DNA is TGTGCCAGCAGCCACTTACCGTCTAGCGGGAGTACGGATGAGCAGTTCTTC.

The V and J genes are TRBV15 and TRBJ1-1; D is unresolved. This CDR3 has 13 residues. The germline V gene has CDR1 LNHNV and CDR2 YYDKDF (reference sequence). Deletions cut 1 base from V and 1 base from J, with 4 bases between. The CDR3 bases are TGTGCCACCAGCAGAGCAAGGAACACTGAAGCTTTCTTT. This codes for CATSRARNTEAFF. The full variable domain, with the rest looked up from reference TRBV15 and TRBJ1-1, is DAMVIQNPRYQVTQFGKPVTLSCSQTLNHNVMYWYQQKSSQAPKLLFHYYDKDFNNEADTPDNFQSRRPNTSFCFLDIRSPGLGDTAMYLCATSRARNTEAFFGQGTRLTVV.

This clonotype was seen ten or more times. The rearrangement joins TRBV29-1 to TRBJ2-5; 7 bases are shared with TRBD1. Germline-derived CDR1 and CDR2 are SQVTM and ANQGSEA. V gave up 6 bases and J gave up 1 base; unmatched junction bases: 2. The CDR3 covers 12 residues. CDR3 residues: CSVWDSQETQYF. DNA of the CDR3: TGCAGCGTGTGGGACAGCCAAGAGACCCAGTACTTC.

This clonotype appeared a few times. The CDR3 loop reads CASSSSLNTGELFF. The CDR3 bases are TGTGCCAGCAGCTCCTCTTTGAACACCGGGGAGCTGTTTTTT. The J gene is TRBJ2-2, the V gene TRBV7-9; no definite D call. V dropped 4 bases and J dropped 1 base, with 7 bases sitting between them. The length of the CDR3 is 14 residues. In germline, CDR1 is SEHNR, CDR2 FQNEAQ (reference sequence).

The chain is built from TRBV5-1 and TRBJ2-7; no reliable D call. Germline V gene sequence: CDR1 SGHRS, CDR2 YFSETQ. The CDR3 is made up of 13 amino acids. The V and J ends lost 1 base and 3 bases respectively, with 8 bases between them. In nucleotides, the CDR3 is TGCGCCAGCAGCTTGAATAATCACTACGAGCAGTACTTC. This sequence encodes CASSLNNHYEQYF.

The V and J genes are TRBV7-9 and TRBJ2-3; no clear D. The CDR3 consists of 15 residues. CDR1 and CDR2 (germline): SEHNR, FQNEAQ (reference sequence). V gave up 4 bases and J gave up 3 bases, with 14 bases separating them. CDR3 in DNA: TGTGCCAGCAGCTCGCCATCCCCCACTACAGATACGCAGTATTTT. This sequence encodes CASSSPSPTTDTQYF.

This chain uses TRBV20-1 with TRBJ1-6; D unclear. V gave up 6 bases and J gave up 8 bases, with 11 bases separating them. CDR3 length equals 12 residues. Germline CDR1 reads DFQATT; CDR2 reads SNEGSKA (reference sequence). The CDR3 coding sequence is TGCAGTGCGGGCCGAGGCGATTCACCCCTCCACTTT. Amino acid sequence: CSAGRGDSPLHF.

This clonotype was counted only a few times. The V call is TRBV7-3, the J call TRBJ2-5; no firm D call. CDR1 is SGHTA and CDR2 is FQGTGA in the germline V gene. The CDR3 sequence is 13 residues long. The V and J ends lost 4 bases and 5 bases respectively, with 11 bases between them. In nucleotides, the CDR3 is TGTGCCAGCAGCTACAGACCCCGGGAGACCCAGTACTTC. This translates into CASSYRPRETQYF.

V gene TRBV3-1 combines with J gene TRBJ2-7, with D possibly TRBD2 on 6 matching bases. Trimming stripped 1 base from V and 2 bases from J, with 12 bases between. The CDR3 spans 15 residues. CDR1 is LGHDT and CDR2 is YNNKEL in the germline V gene (reference sequence). This CDR3 reads CASSQAYGGTYEQYF. For the CDR3, the DNA is TGTGCCAGCAGCCAAGCCTACGGGGGTACCTACGAGCAGTACTTC.

This clonotype showed up just a few times. V usage is TRBV11-3 and J usage is TRBJ2-1; 9 nucleotides match TRBD2. Germline CDR1 SGHNT, CDR2 YENEEA. Losses at the gene ends were 4 bases for V and 3 bases for J; bases not matched to a gene: 10. The CDR3 covers 17 residues. The chain's CDR3 is CASSSPISGSFYNEQFF. The CDR3 nucleotides are TGTGCCAGCAGCTCGCCGATTAGCGGGAGCTTCTACAATGAGCAGTTCTTC.

This clonotype was detected only a few times. V gene TRBV7-8 combines with J gene TRBJ2-1, with TRBD2 matching over 8 bases. Germline values: CDR1 SGHVS, CDR2 FQNEAQ. This CDR3 comprises 18 residues. V gave up 2 bases and J gave up 4 bases; unmatched junction bases: 13. The chain's CDR3 is CASSLTQGGSGVYNEQFF. DNA of the CDR3: TGTGCCAGCAGCTTAACCCAAGGCGGTAGCGGGGTATACAATGAGCAGTTCTTC.

The chain uses TRBV6-2 or TRBV6-3 and TRBJ2-7, with D possibly being TRBD1 (5 bases). From germline, CDR1 is MNHEY and CDR2 SVGEGT. The CDR3 runs to 17 residues. V shed 7 bases and J shed 4 bases, with 26 bases lying between them. The CDR3 spells CASTQNPKVGKGYEQYF. CDR3 coding DNA: TGTGCCAGCACCCAAAACCCTAAAGTTGGTAAGGGGTACGAGCAGTACTTC.

This clonotype was counted at least ten times. This chain joins TRBV7-3 and TRBJ2-7; TRBD2 aligns across 11 bases. CDR3 length: 15 residues. Germline V gene sequence: CDR1 SGHTA, CDR2 FQGTGA. The junction had 6 bases not matched to a gene; V was cut back by 5 bases and J by 3 bases. The chain's CDR3 is CASSAGTSGFYEQYF. For the CDR3, the DNA is TGTGCCAGCAGCGCCGGGACTAGCGGATTCTACGAGCAGTACTTC. Using reference TRBV7-3 and TRBJ2-7 for the parts outside the CDR3, the full variable domain is GAGVSQTPSNKVTEKGKYVELRCDPISGHTALYWYRQSLGQGPEFLIYFQGTGAADDSGLPNDRFFAVRPEGSVSTLKIQRTERGDSAVYLCASSAGTSGFYEQYFGPGTRLTVT.

In this sample, this clonotype turned up a few times. The chain carries TRBV7-3 and TRBJ2-7; 9 bases are shared with TRBD2. This CDR3 is built from 15 residues. V gave up 4 bases and J gave up 3 bases; unmatched junction bases: 7. CDR1 and CDR2 from the germline V gene are SGHTA and FQGTGA. This chain's CDR3 is CASSSLAGMGYEQYF. The CDR3 DNA follows: TGTGCCAGCAGCTCCCTAGCGGGAATGGGCTACGAGCAGTACTTC.

This clonotype was seen ten or more times. V usage is TRBV2 and J usage is TRBJ1-6, with TRBD1 matching over 9 bases. With V trimmed by 7 bases and J by 3 bases, 1 base remained unmatched. In germline, CDR1 is SNHLY, CDR2 FYNNEI. The CDR3 consists of 14 residues. The CDR3, as DNA: TGTGCCAGCACGGACAGGGGCTATAATTCACCCCTCCACTTT. This translates into CASTDRGYNSPLHF.